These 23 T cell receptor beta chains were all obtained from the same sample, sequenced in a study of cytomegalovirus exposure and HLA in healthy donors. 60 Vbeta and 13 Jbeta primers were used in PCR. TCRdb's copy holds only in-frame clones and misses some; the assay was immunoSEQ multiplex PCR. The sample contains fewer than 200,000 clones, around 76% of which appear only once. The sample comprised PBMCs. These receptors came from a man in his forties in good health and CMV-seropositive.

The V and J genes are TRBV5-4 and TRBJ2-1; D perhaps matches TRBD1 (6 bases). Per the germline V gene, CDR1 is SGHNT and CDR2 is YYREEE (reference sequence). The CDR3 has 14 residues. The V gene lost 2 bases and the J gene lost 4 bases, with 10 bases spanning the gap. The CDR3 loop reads CASSFQTGYNEQFF. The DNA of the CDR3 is TGTGCCAGCAGCTTCCAGACAGGTTACAATGAGCAGTTCTTC. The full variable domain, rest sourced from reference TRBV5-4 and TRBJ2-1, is ETGVTQSPTHLIKTRGQQVTLRCSSQSGHNTVSWYQQALGQGPQFIFQYYREEENGRGNFPPRFSGLQFPNYSSELNVNALELDDSALYLCASSFQTGYNEQFFGPGTRLTVL.

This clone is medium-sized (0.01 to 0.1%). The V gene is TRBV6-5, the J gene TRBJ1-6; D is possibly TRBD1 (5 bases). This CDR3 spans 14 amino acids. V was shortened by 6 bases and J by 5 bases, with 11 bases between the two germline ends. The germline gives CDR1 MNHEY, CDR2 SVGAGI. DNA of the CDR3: TGTGCCAGCAGACAGGAGCCAGATAATTCACCCCTCCACTTT. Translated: CASRQEPDNSPLHF.

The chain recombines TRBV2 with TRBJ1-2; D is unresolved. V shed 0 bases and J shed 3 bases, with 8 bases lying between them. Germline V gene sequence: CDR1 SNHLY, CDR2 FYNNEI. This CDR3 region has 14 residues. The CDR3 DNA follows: TGTGCCAGCAGTGAAGCGTTACAGCACTATGGCTACACCTTC. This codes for CASSEALQHYGYTF.

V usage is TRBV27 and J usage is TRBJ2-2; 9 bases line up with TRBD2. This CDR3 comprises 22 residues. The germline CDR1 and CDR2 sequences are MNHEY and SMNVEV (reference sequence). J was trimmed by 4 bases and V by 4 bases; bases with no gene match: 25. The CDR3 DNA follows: TGTGCCAGCAGTTCCCACCGGAGGAGCGGGGGGCTTGATGGGCTCTTCACCGGGGAGCTGTTTTTT. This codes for CASSSHRRSGGLDGLFTGELFF.

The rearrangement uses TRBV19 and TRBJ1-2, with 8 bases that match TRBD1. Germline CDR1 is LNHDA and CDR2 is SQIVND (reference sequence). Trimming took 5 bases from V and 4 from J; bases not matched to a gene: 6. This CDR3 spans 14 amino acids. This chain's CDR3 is CASSRQGQSYGYTF. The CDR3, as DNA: TGTGCCAGTAGTCGACAGGGGCAGAGCTATGGCTACACCTTC.

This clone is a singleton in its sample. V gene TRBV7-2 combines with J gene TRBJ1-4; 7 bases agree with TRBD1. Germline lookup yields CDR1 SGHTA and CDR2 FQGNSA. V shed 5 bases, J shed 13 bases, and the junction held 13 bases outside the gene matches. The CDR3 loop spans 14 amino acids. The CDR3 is CASSTPTGRNRLFF. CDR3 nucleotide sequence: TGTGCCAGCAGCACCCCGACAGGGCGGAATCGACTGTTTTTT.

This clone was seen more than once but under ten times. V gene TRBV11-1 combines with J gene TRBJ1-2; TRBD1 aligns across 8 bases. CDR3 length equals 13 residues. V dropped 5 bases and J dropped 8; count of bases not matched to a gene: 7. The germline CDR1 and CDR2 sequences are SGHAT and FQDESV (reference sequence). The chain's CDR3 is CASSPRTGKGYTF. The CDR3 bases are TGTGCCAGCAGCCCGCGGACAGGGAAAGGCTACACCTTC.

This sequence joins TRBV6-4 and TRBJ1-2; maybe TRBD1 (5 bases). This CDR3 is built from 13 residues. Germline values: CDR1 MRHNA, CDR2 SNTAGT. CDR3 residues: CAPCGGGMDGYTF. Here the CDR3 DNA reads TGTGCTCCCTGTGGGGGGGGGATGGATGGCTACACCTTC.

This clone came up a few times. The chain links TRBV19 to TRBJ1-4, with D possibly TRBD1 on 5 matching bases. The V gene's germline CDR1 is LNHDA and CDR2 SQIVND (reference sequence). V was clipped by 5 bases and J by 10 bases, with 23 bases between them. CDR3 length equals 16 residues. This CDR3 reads CASSPWTNPTDGKLFF. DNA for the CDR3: TGTGCCAGTAGTCCTTGGACAAATCCCACGGATGGAAAACTGTTTTTT.

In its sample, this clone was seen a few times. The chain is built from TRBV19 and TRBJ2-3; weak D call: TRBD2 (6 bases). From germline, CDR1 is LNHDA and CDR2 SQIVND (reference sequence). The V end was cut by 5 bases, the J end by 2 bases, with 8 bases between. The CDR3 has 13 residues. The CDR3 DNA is TGTGCCAGTAGTCAGGGACTCACAGATACGCAGTATTTT. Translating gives CASSQGLTDTQYF.

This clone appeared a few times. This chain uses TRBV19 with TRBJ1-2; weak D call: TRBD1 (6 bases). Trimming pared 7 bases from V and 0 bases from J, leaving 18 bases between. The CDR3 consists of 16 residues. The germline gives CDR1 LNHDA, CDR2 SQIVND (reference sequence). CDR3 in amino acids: CASTPIDRPTNYGYTF. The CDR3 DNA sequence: TGTGCCAGTACCCCCATTGACAGGCCCACTAACTATGGCTACACCTTC. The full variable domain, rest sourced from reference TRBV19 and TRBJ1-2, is DGGITQSPKYLFRKEGQNVTLSCEQNLNHDAMYWYRQDPGQGLRLIYYSQIVNDFQKGDIAEGYSVSREKKESFPLTVTSAQKNPTAFYLCASTPIDRPTNYGYTFGSGTRLTVV.

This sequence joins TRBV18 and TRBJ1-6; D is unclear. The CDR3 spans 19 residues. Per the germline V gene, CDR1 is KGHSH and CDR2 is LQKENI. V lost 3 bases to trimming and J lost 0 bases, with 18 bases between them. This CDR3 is CASSPKRDTSRSYNSPLHF. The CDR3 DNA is TGTGCCAGCTCACCCAAAAGAGACACCTCCCGCTCCTATAATTCACCCCTCCACTTT.

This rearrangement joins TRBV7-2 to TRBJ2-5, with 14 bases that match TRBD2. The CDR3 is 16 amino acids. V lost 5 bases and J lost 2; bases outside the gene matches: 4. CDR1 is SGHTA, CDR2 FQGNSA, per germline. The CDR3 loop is CASSARTSGGQETQYF. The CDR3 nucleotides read TGTGCCAGCAGCGCCCGGACTAGCGGGGGGCAAGAGACCCAGTACTTC. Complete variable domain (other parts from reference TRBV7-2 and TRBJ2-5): GAGVSQSPSNKVTEKGKDVELRCDPISGHTALYWYRQSLGQGLEFLIYFQGNSAPDKSGLPSDRFSAERTGGSVSTLTIQRTQQEDSAVYLCASSARTSGGQETQYFGPGTRLLVL.

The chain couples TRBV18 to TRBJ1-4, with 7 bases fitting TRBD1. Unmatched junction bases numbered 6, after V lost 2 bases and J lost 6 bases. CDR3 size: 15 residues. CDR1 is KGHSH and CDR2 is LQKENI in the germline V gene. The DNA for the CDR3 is TGTGCCAGCTCACCAACGACAGGGTATGATGAAAAACTGTTTTTT. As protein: CASSPTTGYDEKLFF.

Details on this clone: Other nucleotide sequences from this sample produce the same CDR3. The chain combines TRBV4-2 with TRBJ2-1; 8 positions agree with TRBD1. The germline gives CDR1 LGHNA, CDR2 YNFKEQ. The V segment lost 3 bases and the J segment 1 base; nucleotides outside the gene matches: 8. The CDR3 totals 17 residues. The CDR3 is CASSHWTGSTSYNEQFF. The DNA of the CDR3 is TGTGCCAGCAGCCACTGGACAGGGAGTACGTCCTACAATGAGCAGTTCTTC.

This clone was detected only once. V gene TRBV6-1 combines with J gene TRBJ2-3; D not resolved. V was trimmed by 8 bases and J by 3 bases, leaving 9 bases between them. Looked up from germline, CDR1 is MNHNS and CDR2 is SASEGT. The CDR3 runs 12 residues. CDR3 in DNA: TGTGCCAGCTTGGCACAGACAGATACGCAGTATTTT. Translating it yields CASLAQTDTQYF.

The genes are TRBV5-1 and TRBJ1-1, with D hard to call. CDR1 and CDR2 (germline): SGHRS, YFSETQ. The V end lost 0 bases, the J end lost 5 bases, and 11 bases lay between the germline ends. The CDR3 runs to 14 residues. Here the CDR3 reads CASSLGPRRTEAFF. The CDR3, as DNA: TGCGCCAGCAGCTTGGGCCCGCGGCGGACTGAAGCTTTCTTT. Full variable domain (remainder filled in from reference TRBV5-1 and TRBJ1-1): KAGVTQTPRYLIKTRGQQVTLSCSPISGHRSVSWYQQTPGQGLQFLFEYFSETQRNKGNFPGRFSGRQFSNSRSEMNVSTLELGDSALYLCASSLGPRRTEAFFGQGTRLTVV.

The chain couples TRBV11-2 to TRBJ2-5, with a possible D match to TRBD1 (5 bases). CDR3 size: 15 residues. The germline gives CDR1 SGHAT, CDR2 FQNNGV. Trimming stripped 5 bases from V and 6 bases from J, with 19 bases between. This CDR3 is CASSTEERGGKTQYF. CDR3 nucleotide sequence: TGTGCCAGCAGCACCGAGGAAAGGGGTGGGAAGACCCAGTACTTC.

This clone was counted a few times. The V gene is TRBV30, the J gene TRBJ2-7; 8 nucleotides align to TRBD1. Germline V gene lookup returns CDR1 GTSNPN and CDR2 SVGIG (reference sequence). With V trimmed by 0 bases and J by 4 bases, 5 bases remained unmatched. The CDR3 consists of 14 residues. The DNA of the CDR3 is TGTGCCTGGAGTGTAGGGACAGGAGATTACGAGCAGTACTTC. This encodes CAWSVGTGDYEQYF.

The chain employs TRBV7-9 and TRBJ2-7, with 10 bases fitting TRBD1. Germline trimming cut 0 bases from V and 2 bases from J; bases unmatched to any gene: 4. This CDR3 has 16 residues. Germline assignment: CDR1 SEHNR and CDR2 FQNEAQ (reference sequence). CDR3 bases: TGTGCCAGCAGCTTAGCGGGGGGACAGGGGACCTACGAGCAGTACTTC. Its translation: CASSLAGGQGTYEQYF.

This CDR3 reads CASSLGQRGALTDTQYF. In DNA form, the CDR3 reads TGTGCCAGCAGCTTGGGGCAGCGGGGGGCGCTAACAGATACGCAGTATTTT. The chain couples TRBV5-4 to TRBJ2-3; TRBD2 agrees at 9 bases. Germline V gene sequence: CDR1 SGHNT, CDR2 YYREEE (reference sequence). V lost 0 bases, J lost 3 bases, and 8 bases stayed unmatched. The CDR3 sequence is 17 residues long.

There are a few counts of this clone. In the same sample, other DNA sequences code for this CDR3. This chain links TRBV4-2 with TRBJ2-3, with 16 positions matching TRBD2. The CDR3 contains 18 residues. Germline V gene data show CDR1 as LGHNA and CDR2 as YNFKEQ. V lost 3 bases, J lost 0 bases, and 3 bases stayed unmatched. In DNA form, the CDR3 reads TGTGCCAGCAGCCAGGGACTAGCGGGGGGGCCGAGCACAGATACGCAGTATTTT. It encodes CASSQGLAGGPSTDTQYF.

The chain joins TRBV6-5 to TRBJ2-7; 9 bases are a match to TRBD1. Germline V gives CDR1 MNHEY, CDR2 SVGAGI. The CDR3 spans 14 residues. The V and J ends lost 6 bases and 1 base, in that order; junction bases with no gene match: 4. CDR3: CASRNGQGSYEQYF. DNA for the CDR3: TGTGCCAGCAGGAACGGACAGGGGTCCTACGAGCAGTACTTC.